The text below deals with one TCR beta chain. The PCR ran on 60 Vbeta and 13 Jbeta primers. This table comes from immunoSEQ multiplex PCR, and its TCRdb copy is limited to in-frame clones, with some not included. Of approximately 97,000 clones listed, approximately 73% are singletons. The V and J ends lost 5 bases and 3 bases, in that order; junction bases with no gene match: 4. The CDR3 covers 13 residues. Germline V CDR1 and CDR2: SEHNR, FQNEAQ (reference sequence). The source of the sample is a study of cytomegalovirus exposure and HLA in healthy donors. This clonotype was obtained from a man aged 40-55 years in good health and CMV-seronegative. Sample: PBMCs. The rearrangement links TRBV7-9 to TRBJ2-7; TRBD2 agrees at 7 bases. The CDR3 DNA follows: TGTGCCAGCAGCCCCCCGGGGGGCTACGAGCAGTACTTC. It translates to CASSPPGGYEQYF.